The source of this T cell receptor (beta chain) is a study of T cells after yellow fever vaccination (dated by TCRdb to between 2018 and 2021). About the full investigation: The SMART-Seq v4 Ultra Low Input RNA kit was used to prepare libraries from fractions with low cell numbers. Blood was drawn at multiple timepoints before and after primary and secondary immunization, with bulk PBMC replicates and cell subsets isolated. The cohort comprised two healthy male donors, one aged 18 to 29 and one aged 30 to 40 years. To track T-cell clones before and after primary and booster YFV17D yellow fever vaccination, bulk TCR alpha and beta repertoires were sequenced longitudinally.

Synthesis of TCR cDNA relied on 5'RACE template switching, a step that introduced a universal primer site along with unique molecular identifiers. Priming for cDNA synthesis came from both the TCR alpha and TCR beta constant segments. Two PCR steps were used to amplify libraries, with sample barcodes and sequencing adapters being added in the second step. Sequencing of the libraries was done on either Illumina HiSeq 2500 (2x100 bp) or NovaSeq (2x150 bp). The authors processed their data as follows. MIGEC handled demultiplexing of reads and collapsing into UMI consensus sequences, while MiXCR performed V(D)J alignment. Using edgeR on replicate PBMC samples, clonotypes were called vaccine-responding if FDR was below 0.01 and the log2 fold change was above 5 up to day 15. Each bulk clonotype received a CD4 or CD8 identity based on whether the sequenced CD4 or CD8 repertoire contained that clonotype at higher abundance. Starting from the raw public reads, TCRdb applied fastp trimming at Q25, assembled clones with MiXCR and retained in-frame beta chains. Rows with a matching CDR3 protein are joined into one entry that keeps the most common DNA and genes. TCRdb's processing, not the study's, gives the V and J calls here. The table for this sample lists tens of thousands of distinct CDR3 sequences; more than 6.5% of them were counted only once. About 39% of the sample is in the top ten clones.

General study outcomes and caveats: Compared with the primary T-cell response, the secondary T-cell response was weaker but faster, peaking on day 5 rather than day 15. Because the study included only two donors, the extent to which the findings can be generalized is limited. Most clones expanded after primary vaccination (96% of CD4 and 88% of CD8) were re-detected after the booster, suggesting that broad memory maintenance occurred. A small share of clonotypes was detected in both CD4 and CD8 compartments, with the overlap likely arising from convergent recombination. FACS-sorted repertoires could contain abundant contaminating clonotypes from the bulk population, so computational filtering was required.

This clonotype was seen at least ten times. Its recognized antigen is unknown. No base quality values were provided; no much bigger clone lies one nucleotide off. CDR1 and CDR2 were assigned from the germline V gene as SQVTM and ANQGSEA. The CDR3 covers 16 residues, taking in both the cysteine and the phenylalanine. CDR3 DNA only is kept here, 48 bases in frame from base 1. After removal of 7 bases from V and 8 bases from J, the junction retains 14 bases not matched to a gene. Explained via the paper, the treatment or condition label denotes: live attenuated yellow fever vaccine strain. A standard Ficoll-Paque protocol was used to isolate PBMCs from peripheral blood. Dynabeads CD4 and CD8 positive selection kits were used to isolate CD4 and CD8 T-cell fractions. TriZol was used to extract RNA from bulk PBMCs, CD4 and CD8 fractions, and dextramer-positive and dextramer-negative fractions.

The sequence joins TRBV29-1 to TRBJ2-2; 12 middle bases align to TRBD1. Sequenced material: CD8+ T cells sorted from PBMCs, taken about 41 days after the first yellow fever vaccination. The sequence was obtained from a man between 18 and 35 years old who received the YFV17D yellow fever vaccine. This receptor carries the CDR3 CSAELPGQGAAGELFF. The sequence in DNA is TGCAGCGCCGAGCTCCCGGGACAGGGGGCGGCGGGGGAGCTGTTTTTT.